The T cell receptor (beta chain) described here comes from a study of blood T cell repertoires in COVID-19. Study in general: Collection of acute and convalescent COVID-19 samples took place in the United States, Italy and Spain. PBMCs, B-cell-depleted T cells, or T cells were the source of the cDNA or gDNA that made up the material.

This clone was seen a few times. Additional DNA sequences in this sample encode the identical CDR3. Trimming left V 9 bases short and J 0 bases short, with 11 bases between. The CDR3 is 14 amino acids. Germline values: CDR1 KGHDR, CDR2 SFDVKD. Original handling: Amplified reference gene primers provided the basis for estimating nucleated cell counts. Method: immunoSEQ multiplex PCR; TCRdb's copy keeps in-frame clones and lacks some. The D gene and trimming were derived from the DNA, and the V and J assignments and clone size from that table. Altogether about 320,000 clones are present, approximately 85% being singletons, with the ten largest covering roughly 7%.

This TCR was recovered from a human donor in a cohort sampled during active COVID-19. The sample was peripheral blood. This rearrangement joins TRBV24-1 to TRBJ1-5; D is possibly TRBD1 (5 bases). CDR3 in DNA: TGTGCCACCCGGGGAGGGGATAGCAATCAGCCCCAGCATTTT. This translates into CATRGGDSNQPQHF.